This TCR beta chain appears in the sequencing data of a study of T cell repertoires in ileal Crohn's disease (dated by TCRdb to the late 2010s). Background for the entire study: The median duration of disease was roughly 8.2 years, and at the time of surgery around 32% of patients were active smokers. Every patient underwent surgery because of a complication, which was stricturing disease in roughly 61% and penetrating disease in approximately 40%. Roughly half of the patients were given postoperative therapy, with 11 receiving thiopurines and some 19 receiving anti-TNF agents. Biopsies taken from the inflamed portion of the ileum in the surgical resection specimen were designated as M0 samples. Roughly 540 nanograms of biopsy DNA per sample were submitted for commercial TCRB immunosequencing. TCR repertoire analysis was performed in a few dozen Crohn's disease patients drawn from a prospective multicentre cohort. The study was conducted in parallel with a multicentre cohort that was designed to identify predictors of early endoscopic recurrence following ileocolonic resection. Endoscopic postoperative recurrence was defined as a Rutgeerts score above i0. The study sequenced roughly 170 mucosal samples from 50 to 65 patients, taken at several locations on the surgical specimen and at postoperative endoscopy. Results the study describes overall, beyond this receptor: Mucosal CD4 and CD8 T cells were sorted and sequenced only in a subgroup of patients, whose size was not stated. Compared with CD4 T cells, sorted CD8 T cells contained more high-frequency clones, which suggests that the mucosal expansions were mostly CD8. A significantly higher proportion of clonal expansions was observed in active smokers at surgery than in non-smokers (approximately 28% vs 17%, p=0.02). Endoscopic recurrence was found to be associated with higher high-frequency clone percentages at surgery, and recurrence was observed in all patients with clonality above 26.8% (18/57).

According to the study, the label for this sample's time point signals: inflamed ileum from the surgical specimen. Eligible patients were adults with ileal or ileocolonic Crohn's disease who had an indication for ileocolonic resection. Whole ileal mucosal biopsies were kept frozen at -80 degrees C prior to DNA extraction. A TRizol-based method was used to extract genomic DNA from the frozen whole biopsies, and the DNA was quantified with a NanoDrop 2000 spectrophotometer. The library came from the immunoSEQ multiplex PCR assay. Adaptive Biotechnology amplified the CDR3 regions from genomic DNA with a two-step multiplex PCR designed to control amplification bias. Primers for every V and J gene segment were used in the first PCR, and barcodes and Illumina adapters were added in the second PCR. CDR3 libraries were sequenced on an Illumina instrument. Per the source publication's procedure: Vendor-provided pipelines were combined with custom analysis of raw data in R/Bioconductor under R version 3.3.0. Clonality, which ranges from 0 to 1, was calculated as the inverse of the normalised Shannon entropy across all productive clones. High-frequency clones were defined as the share of the repertoire occupied by the top 100 clones, with only clones passing a 95% confidence test being retained. Overlap between samples was measured with the Morisita-Horn index, while repertoire diversity was measured with the Simpson index. In TCRdb, the immuneACCESS table is reduced to in-frame sequences with V and J assigned. These tables do not hold every clone; where another copy was compared, an unresolved V gene accounts for under half, and the others remain unexplained. V, J and clone size derive from that table, while D and trimming were established from the DNA sequence. The sample yields some 5,100 clones; approximately 80% were counted once. The ten biggest clones cover about 40% of the sample.

Concerning this clone: Its antigen is unknown. No clone much larger than this one lies a single base away; base qualities are absent.

Trimming leaves V shorter by 2 bases and J shorter by 4 bases, with the junction holding 14 bases beyond the gene matches. From a lookup of the germline V gene, CDR1 and CDR2 are MGHRA and YSYEKL. Taken from cysteine to phenylalanine, the CDR3 has 19 residues. Only the CDR3 portion is preserved as DNA: 57 bases, with reading frame beginning at the first base. This TCR was sampled from an adult with Crohn's disease. The sample consisted of ileal tissue. The chain is encoded by TRBV4-1 joined to TRBJ2-3; 11 nucleotides in the junction match TRBD2. The nucleotide sequence is TGCGCCAGCAGCCAATTTAGCGGGGGGGCCGGCTCTGGCGCAGATACGCAGTATTTT. Its translation is CASSQFSGGAGSGADTQYF.